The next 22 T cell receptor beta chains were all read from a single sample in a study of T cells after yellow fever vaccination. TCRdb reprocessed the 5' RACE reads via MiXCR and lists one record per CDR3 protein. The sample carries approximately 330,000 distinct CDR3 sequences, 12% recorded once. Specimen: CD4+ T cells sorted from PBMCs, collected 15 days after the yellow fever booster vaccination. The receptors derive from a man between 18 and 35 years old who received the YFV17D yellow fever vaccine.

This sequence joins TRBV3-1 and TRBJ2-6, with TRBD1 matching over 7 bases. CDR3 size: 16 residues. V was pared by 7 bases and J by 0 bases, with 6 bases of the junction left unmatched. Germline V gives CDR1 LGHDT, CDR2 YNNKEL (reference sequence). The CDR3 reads CASTPGQFSGANVLTF. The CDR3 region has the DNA TGTGCCAGCACCCCGGGACAGTTCTCTGGGGCCAACGTCCTGACTTTC.

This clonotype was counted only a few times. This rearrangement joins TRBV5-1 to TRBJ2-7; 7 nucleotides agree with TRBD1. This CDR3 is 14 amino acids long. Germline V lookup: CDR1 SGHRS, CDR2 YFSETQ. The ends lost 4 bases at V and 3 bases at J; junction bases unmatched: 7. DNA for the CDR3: TGCGCCAGCAGCAGGGACAGAGACCTCTACGAGCAGTACTTC. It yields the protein CASSRDRDLYEQYF.

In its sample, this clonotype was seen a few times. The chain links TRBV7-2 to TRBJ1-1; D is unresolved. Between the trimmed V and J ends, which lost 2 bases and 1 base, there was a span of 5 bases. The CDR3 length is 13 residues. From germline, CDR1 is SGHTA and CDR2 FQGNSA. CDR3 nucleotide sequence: TGTGCCAGCAGCTTATTCGAGAACACTGAAGCTTTCTTT. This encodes CASSLFENTEAFF.

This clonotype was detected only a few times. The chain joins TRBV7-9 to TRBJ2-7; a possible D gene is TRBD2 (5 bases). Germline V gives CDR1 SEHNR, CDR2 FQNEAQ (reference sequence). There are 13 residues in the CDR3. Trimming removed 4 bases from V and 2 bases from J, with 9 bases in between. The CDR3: CASSSTIPYEQYF. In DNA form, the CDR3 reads TGTGCCAGCAGCTCGACTATACCCTACGAGCAGTACTTC.

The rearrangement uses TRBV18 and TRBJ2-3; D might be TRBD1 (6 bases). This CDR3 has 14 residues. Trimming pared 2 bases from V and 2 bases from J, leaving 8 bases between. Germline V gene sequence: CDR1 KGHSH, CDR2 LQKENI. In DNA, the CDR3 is TGTGCCAGCTCACCAGGACAGATCACAGATACGCAGTATTTT. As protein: CASSPGQITDTQYF.

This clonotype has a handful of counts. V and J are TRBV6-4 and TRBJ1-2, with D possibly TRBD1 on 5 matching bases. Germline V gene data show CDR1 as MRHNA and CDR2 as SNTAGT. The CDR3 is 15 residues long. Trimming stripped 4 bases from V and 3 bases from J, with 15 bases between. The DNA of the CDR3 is TGTGCCAGCAGTGCCGGGACCCGGGGGGACTATGGCTACACCTTC. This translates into CASSAGTRGDYGYTF.

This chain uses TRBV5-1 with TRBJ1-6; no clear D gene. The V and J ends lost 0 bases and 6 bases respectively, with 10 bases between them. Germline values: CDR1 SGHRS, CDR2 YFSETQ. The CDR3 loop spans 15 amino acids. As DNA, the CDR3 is TGCGCCAGCAGCTTGGTGAGCGGAATTAATTCACCCCTCCACTTT. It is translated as CASSLVSGINSPLHF. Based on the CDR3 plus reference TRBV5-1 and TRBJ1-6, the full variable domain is KAGVTQTPRYLIKTRGQQVTLSCSPISGHRSVSWYQQTPGQGLQFLFEYFSETQRNKGNFPGRFSGRQFSNSRSEMNVSTLELGDSALYLCASSLVSGINSPLHFGNGTRLTVT.

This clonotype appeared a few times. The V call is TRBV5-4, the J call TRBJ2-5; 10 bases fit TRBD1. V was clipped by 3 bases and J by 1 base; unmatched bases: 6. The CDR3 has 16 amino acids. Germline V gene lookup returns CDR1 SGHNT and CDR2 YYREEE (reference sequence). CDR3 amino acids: CASSSPGQGPQETQYF. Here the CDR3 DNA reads TGTGCCAGCAGCTCTCCGGGACAGGGGCCCCAAGAGACCCAGTACTTC.

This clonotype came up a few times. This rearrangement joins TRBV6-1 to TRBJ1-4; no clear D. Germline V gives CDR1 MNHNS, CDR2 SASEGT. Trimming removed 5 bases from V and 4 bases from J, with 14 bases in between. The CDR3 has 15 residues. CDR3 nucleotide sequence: TGTGCCAGCAGTCCCCGCGGAGGCCTTAATGAAAAACTGTTTTTT. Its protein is CASSPRGGLNEKLFF.

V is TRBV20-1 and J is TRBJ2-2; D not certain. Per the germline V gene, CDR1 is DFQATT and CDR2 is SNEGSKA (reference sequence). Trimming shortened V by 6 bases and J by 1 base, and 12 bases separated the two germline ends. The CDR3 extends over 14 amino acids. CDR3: CSAPRTGNTGELFF. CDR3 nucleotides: TGCAGTGCACCTAGGACGGGGAACACCGGGGAGCTGTTTTTT.

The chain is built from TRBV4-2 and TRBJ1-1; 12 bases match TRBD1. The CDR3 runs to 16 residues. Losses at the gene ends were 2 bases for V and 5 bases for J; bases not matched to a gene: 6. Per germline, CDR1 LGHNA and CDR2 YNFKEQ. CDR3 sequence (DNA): TGTGCCAGCAGCCAAACCCGGGACAGGGGGCTGACTGAAGCTTTCTTT. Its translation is CASSQTRDRGLTEAFF.

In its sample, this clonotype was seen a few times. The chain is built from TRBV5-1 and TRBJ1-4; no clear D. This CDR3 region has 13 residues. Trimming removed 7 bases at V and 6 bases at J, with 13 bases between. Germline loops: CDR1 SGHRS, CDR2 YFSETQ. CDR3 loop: CASPVQVYEKLFF. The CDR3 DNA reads TGCGCCAGCCCCGTGCAGGTGTATGAAAAACTGTTTTTT.

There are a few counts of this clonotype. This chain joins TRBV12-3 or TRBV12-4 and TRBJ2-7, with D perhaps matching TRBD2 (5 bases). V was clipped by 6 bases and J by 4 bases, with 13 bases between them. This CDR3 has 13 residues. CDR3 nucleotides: TGTGCCAGCAGCCGGGATCTAGTTTACGAGCAGTACTTC. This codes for CASSRDLVYEQYF.

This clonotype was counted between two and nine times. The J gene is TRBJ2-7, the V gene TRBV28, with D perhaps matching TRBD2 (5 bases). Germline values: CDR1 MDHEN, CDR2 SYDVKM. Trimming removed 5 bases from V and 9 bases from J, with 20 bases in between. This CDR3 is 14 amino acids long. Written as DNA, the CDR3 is TGTGCCAGCAGTGCACCGGGATCCACGGCCGCGCAGTACGTC. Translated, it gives CASSAPGSTAAQYV.

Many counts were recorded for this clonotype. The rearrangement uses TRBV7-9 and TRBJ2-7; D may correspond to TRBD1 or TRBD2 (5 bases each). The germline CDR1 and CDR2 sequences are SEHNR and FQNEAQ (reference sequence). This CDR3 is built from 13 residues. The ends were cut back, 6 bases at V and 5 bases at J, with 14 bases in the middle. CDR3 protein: CASRSPGLHEQYF. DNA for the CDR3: TGTGCCAGCAGGTCCCCGGGGCTGCACGAGCAGTACTTC.

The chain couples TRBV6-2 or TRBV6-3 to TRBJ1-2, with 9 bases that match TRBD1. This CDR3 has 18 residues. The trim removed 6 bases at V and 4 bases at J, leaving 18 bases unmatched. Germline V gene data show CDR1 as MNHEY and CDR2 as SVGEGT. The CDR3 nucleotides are TGTGCCAGCAGCCGAAACAGACCGGGACAGGGTTCTGGCTATGGCTACACCTTC. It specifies CASSRNRPGQGSGYGYTF.

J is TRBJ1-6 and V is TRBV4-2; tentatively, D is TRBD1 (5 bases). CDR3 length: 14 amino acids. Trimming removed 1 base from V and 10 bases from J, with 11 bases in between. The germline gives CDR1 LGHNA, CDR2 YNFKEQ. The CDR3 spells CASSQVPGVSPLHF. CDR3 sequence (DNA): TGTGCCAGCAGCCAAGTTCCGGGGGTCTCACCCCTCCACTTT.

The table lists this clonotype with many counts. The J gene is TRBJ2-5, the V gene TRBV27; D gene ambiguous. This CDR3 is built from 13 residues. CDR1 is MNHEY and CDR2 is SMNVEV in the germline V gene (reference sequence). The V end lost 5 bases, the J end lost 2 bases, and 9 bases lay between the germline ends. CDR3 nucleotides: TGTGCCAGCAGTAAACGAACTCAAGAGACCCAGTACTTC. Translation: CASSKRTQETQYF.

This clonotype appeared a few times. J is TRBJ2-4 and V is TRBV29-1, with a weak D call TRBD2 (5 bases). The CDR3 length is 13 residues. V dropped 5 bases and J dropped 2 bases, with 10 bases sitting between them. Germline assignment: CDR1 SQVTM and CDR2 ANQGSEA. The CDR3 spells CSVWTGSKNIQYF. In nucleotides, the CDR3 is TGCAGCGTTTGGACTGGATCCAAAAACATTCAGTACTTC.

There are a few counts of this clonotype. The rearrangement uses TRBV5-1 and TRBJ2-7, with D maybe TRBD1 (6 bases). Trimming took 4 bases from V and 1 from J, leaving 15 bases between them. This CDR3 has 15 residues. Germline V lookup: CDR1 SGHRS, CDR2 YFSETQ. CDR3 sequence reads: CASSPRGRTSYEQYF. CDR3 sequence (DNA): TGCGCCAGCAGCCCCAGGGGCAGAACGTCCTACGAGCAGTACTTC.

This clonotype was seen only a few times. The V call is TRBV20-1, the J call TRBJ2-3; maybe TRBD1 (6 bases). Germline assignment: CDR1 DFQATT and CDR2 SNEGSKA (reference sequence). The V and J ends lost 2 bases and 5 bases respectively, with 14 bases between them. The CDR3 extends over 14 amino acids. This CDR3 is CSARWATGKDTQYF. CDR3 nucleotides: TGCAGTGCTAGATGGGCCACAGGGAAAGATACGCAGTATTTT.

The CDR3 region is CASSTRGQGADGYTF. The DNA of the CDR3 is TGTGCCAGCTCGACCAGGGGCCAGGGGGCTGATGGCTACACCTTC. The chain has TRBV18 and TRBJ1-2; 8 bases match TRBD1. The CDR3 sequence is 15 residues long. Germline-derived CDR1 and CDR2 are KGHSH and LQKENI. V lost 6 bases and J lost 6; bases outside the gene matches: 12. Combining the CDR3 with reference TRBV18 and TRBJ1-2 gives the whole variable domain NAGVMQNPRHLVRRRGQEARLRCSPMKGHSHVYWYRQLPEEGLKFMVYLQKENIIDESGMPKERFSAEFPKEGPSILRIQQVVRGDSAAYFCASSTRGQGADGYTFGSGTRLTVV.